What follows is one TCR beta chain and its context. It has no known antigen specificity. No base quality values were provided; no much bigger clone lies one nucleotide off. The library relied on PCR. Reads for this sample came from an Illumina HiSeq 2500. To reduce PCR and sequencing biases, unique molecular identifiers were built into the TCR beta cDNA libraries. About 500,000 cDNA molecules were obtained per 1 to 10 million input T cells, so each molecule approximated one T cell. The patient libraries were prepared and sequenced using the same protocol as the earlier healthy control dataset. Within a given batch, samples were prepared together, multiplexed and sequenced on the same HiSeq lane. On the authors' methods: Raw barcoded reads were processed with MIGEC, and single-read molecular identifier groups were discarded before consensus assembly and CDR3 extraction. VDJtools was used for post-analysis of the clonotype tables, with diversity normalized by down-sampling every dataset to the smallest sample size. To correct batch-related cross-sample contamination, repertoire overlap clustering matched CDR3 amino acid sequences but not nucleotide sequences. Clones were called with MiXCR by TCRdb after fastp trimmed the public reads at Q25, and only in-frame beta chains were retained. Rows matching on CDR3 protein sequence are summarized as one entry with the most common DNA and genes. The authors' filters were not applied to this entry. The sample records 820,000 or so distinct CDR3 sequences, under 70% of which are singletons. The ten top clones hold roughly 4.4% of the sample.

To demonstrate the VDJtools post-analysis software, TCR beta repertoires were profiled from the peripheral blood of 13 young patients with multiple sclerosis. Multiple sclerosis patients were children and adolescents aged about 6 to 15 years. This specimen comes from a study of post-analysis software for immune sequencing data (dated by TCRdb to the mid-2010s). General notes on the study: Relapsing-remitting, secondary progressive and progressive-relapsing multiple sclerosis were recorded as disease courses, and subtype annotation was lacking for some patients. The patient repertoires were set against about 12 previously published healthy control repertoires from donors whose ages ranged from about 6 to 27 years. A subset of samples was prepared in parallel using single-end sample barcoding, then pooled and co-amplified after Illumina adapter ligation.

What the study reported, not specific to this receptor: Four to six TRBV segments, including TRBV5-6, TRBV5-1 and TRBV20-1, were significantly more frequent in patients than controls. Normalized Chao1 diversity was significantly lower in multiple sclerosis patients than controls, suggesting substantial peripheral T-cell clonal expansion. The control group was slightly older than the multiple sclerosis patient group. Direct clustering with F measure showed strong co-clustering of samples prepared in the same batch, prompting a batch-effect correction.

Reading from cysteine to phenylalanine, the CDR3 counts 21 amino acids. Just the 63-base CDR3 DNA is kept, in frame starting at base 1. Trimming accounts for 1 base at V and 3 bases at J, while the number of junction bases matched to no gene is 16. CDR1 DFQATT and CDR2 SNEGSKA are derived from the germline V gene (reference sequence). The sample was blood. The rearranged segments are TRBV20-1 and TRBJ2-1, with 15 bases matching TRBD2. The receptor's source is a girl aged 10-17 years with multiple sclerosis. The CDR3 sequence is CSARANDRRTSGRAVYNEQFF. DNA sequence: TGCAGTGCTAGAGCCAACGACAGACGGACTAGCGGGAGGGCCGTCTACAATGAGCAGTTCTTC.